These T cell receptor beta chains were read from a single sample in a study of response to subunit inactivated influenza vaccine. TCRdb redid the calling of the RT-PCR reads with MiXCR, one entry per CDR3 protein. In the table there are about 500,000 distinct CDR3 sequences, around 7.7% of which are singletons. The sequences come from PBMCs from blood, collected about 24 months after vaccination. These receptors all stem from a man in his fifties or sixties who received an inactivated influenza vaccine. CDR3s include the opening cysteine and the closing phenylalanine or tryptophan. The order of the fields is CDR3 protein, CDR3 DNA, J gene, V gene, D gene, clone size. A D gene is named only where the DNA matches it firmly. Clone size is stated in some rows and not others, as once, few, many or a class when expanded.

CDR3: CASSGGGGAGNTEAFF; DNA: TGCGCCAGCAGCGGCGGAGGGGGCGCGGGTAACACTGAAGCTTTCTTT; J: TRBJ1-1; V: TRBV5-1; D: TRBD1; size: many
CDR3: CSARDHGVNYGYTF; DNA: TGCAGTGCAAGAGACCACGGGGTGAACTATGGCTACACCTTC; J: TRBJ1-2; V: TRBV20-1; D: -; size: -
CDR3: CATSRNRGTGETQYF; DNA: TGTGCCACCAGCAGAAACAGGGGGACCGGAGAGACCCAGTACTTC; J: TRBJ2-5; V: TRBV15; D: TRBD1; size: -
CDR3: CSAKDRGRNEQFF; DNA: TGCAGTGCTAAGGACAGGGGGCGGAATGAGCAGTTCTTC; J: TRBJ2-1; V: TRBV20-1; D: TRBD1; size: -
CDR3: CSAGSMANTGELFF; DNA: TGCAGTGCTGGTAGTATGGCGAACACCGGGGAGCTGTTTTTT; J: TRBJ2-2; V: TRBV20-1; D: -; size: -
CDR3: CASSRTSGGDTGELFF; DNA: TGTGCCAGCAGCCGGACTAGCGGGGGGGATACCGGGGAGCTGTTTTTT; J: TRBJ2-2; V: TRBV7-8; D: TRBD2; size: many
CDR3: CASSLEPRGEEGAFF; DNA: TGTGCCAGCAGCTTAGAACCCAGGGGGGAAGAGGGAGCTTTCTTT; J: TRBJ1-1; V: TRBV7-6; D: TRBD1; size: -
CDR3: CASRQSAGGYNEQFF; DNA: TGTGCCAGCAGGCAGTCAGCGGGGGGGTACAATGAGCAGTTCTTC; J: TRBJ2-1; V: TRBV2; D: TRBD2; size: few
CDR3: CASSLGTSGTDTQYF; DNA: TGTGCCAGCAGTTTAGGGACTAGCGGCACAGATACGCAGTATTTT; J: TRBJ2-3; V: TRBV27; D: TRBD2; size: many
CDR3: CASSLTGSGDTQYF; DNA: TGTGCCAGCAGCTTAACTGGGTCTGGAGATACGCAGTATTTT; J: TRBJ2-3; V: TRBV7-3; D: -; size: few
CDR3: CASTPDRGAYEEYF; DNA: TGTGCCAGCACCCCGGACAGGGGAGCCTACGAGGAGTACTTC; J: TRBJ2-7; V: TRBV12-3/TRBV12-4; D: TRBD1; size: -
CDR3: CASSYREDYGYTF; DNA: TGTGCCAGCAGCTACAGGGAGGACTATGGCTACACCTTC; J: TRBJ1-2; V: TRBV5-5; D: -; size: many
CDR3: CSARDLRGGDNEQFF; DNA: TGCAGTGCTAGAGATCTGCGGGGGGGTGACAATGAGCAGTTCTTC; J: TRBJ2-1; V: TRBV20-1; D: TRBD2; size: few
CDR3: CASSFPTAADTQYF; DNA: TGTGCCAGCAGTTTTCCCACCGCGGCAGATACGCAGTATTTT; J: TRBJ2-3; V: TRBV12-3/TRBV12-4; D: -; size: -
CDR3: CASSYILTATNEKLFF; DNA: TGTGCCAGCAGTTACATTTTGACAGCAACTAATGAAAAACTGTTTTTT; J: TRBJ1-4; V: TRBV6-5; D: -; size: many
CDR3: CATSQGAPAGELFF; DNA: TGTGCCACCAGTCAGGGGGCTCCCGCCGGGGAGCTGTTTTTT; J: TRBJ2-2; V: TRBV24-1; D: TRBD1; size: few
CDR3: CASSGLAGVEQFF; DNA: TGTGCCAGCTCAGGGCTAGCTGGTGTTGAGCAGTTCTTC; J: TRBJ2-1; V: TRBV28; D: -; size: few
CDR3: CASSPRSSYGYTF; DNA: TGCGCCAGCAGCCCCAGGTCAAGCTATGGCTACACCTTC; J: TRBJ1-2; V: TRBV4-1; D: -; size: few
CDR3: CASSSTYRVPSYEQYF; DNA: TGTGCCAGCAGTTCCACCTACAGGGTTCCCTCCTACGAGCAGTACTTC; J: TRBJ2-7; V: TRBV12-3/TRBV12-4; D: -; size: many
CDR3: CASSSTSGPYNEQFF; DNA: TGCGCCAGCAGCTCCACTAGCGGGCCTTACAATGAGCAGTTCTTC; J: TRBJ2-1; V: TRBV5-1; D: TRBD2; size: many
CDR3: CASKSQGANTEAFF; DNA: TGTGCCAGCAAGTCACAGGGGGCAAACACTGAAGCTTTCTTT; J: TRBJ1-1; V: TRBV7-9; D: TRBD1; size: few
CDR3: CSASGQGGLAGPYIYNEQFF; DNA: TGCAGTGCTAGTGGGCAGGGAGGACTAGCGGGGCCCTATATCTACAATGAGCAGTTCTTC; J: TRBJ2-1; V: TRBV20-1; D: TRBD2; size: many
CDR3: CASSRDRGSAGELFF; DNA: TGTGCCAGCAGTCGGGACAGGGGATCCGCCGGGGAGCTGTTTTTT; J: TRBJ2-2; V: TRBV12-3/TRBV12-4; D: TRBD1; size: few
CDR3: CASSLGAGETGELFF; DNA: TGTGCCAGCAGCTTGGGAGCAGGGGAGACCGGGGAGCTGTTTTTT; J: TRBJ2-2; V: TRBV5-4; D: -; size: -
CDR3: CPSSLGGYEQYF; DNA: TGTCCCAGCAGTTTAGGAGGGTACGAGCAGTACTTC; J: TRBJ2-7; V: TRBV12-3/TRBV12-4; D: -; size: few
CDR3: CASSLEAGSATNEKLFF; DNA: TGTGCCAGCAGCTTAGAGGCCGGGAGCGCAACTAATGAAAAACTGTTTTTT; J: TRBJ1-4; V: TRBV11-2; D: -; size: few
CDR3: CASSPSELANEQFF; DNA: TGTGCCAGCAGCCCATCAGAACTAGCGAATGAGCAGTTCTTC; J: TRBJ2-1; V: TRBV7-9; D: TRBD2; size: -
CDR3: CASSLVGMETQYF; DNA: TGTGCCAGCAGCTTAGTAGGGATGGAGACCCAGTACTTC; J: TRBJ2-5; V: TRBV7-2; D: -; size: many
CDR3: CASSQGGVSTDTQYF; DNA: TGCGCCAGCAGCCAAGGAGGCGTAAGCACAGATACGCAGTATTTT; J: TRBJ2-3; V: TRBV5-1; D: -; size: -
CDR3: CASSIGLAGGPYNEQFF; DNA: TGTGCCAGCAGCATCGGACTAGCGGGAGGGCCCTACAATGAGCAGTTCTTC; J: TRBJ2-1; V: TRBV11-2; D: TRBD2; size: few
CDR3: CASSLGPLNTQYF; DNA: TGTGCCAGCAGTTTAGGCCCATTAAATACGCAGTATTTT; J: TRBJ2-3; V: TRBV12-3/TRBV12-4; D: -; size: -
CDR3: CASSLSFGVQTQYF; DNA: TGTGCCAGCAGCTTGAGCTTCGGGGTGCAGACCCAGTACTTC; J: TRBJ2-5; V: TRBV7-2; D: -; size: few
CDR3: CASSPGPGEYTEAFF; DNA: TGTGCCAGCAGCCCCGGGCCGGGAGAGTACACTGAAGCTTTCTTT; J: TRBJ1-1; V: TRBV5-6; D: -; size: once
CDR3: CASSPRGGEKLFF; DNA: TGTGCCAGCAGCCCCCGAGGGGGTGAAAAACTGTTTTTT; J: TRBJ1-4; V: TRBV7-3; D: -; size: many
CDR3: CASSVVGNNEQFF; DNA: TGTGCCAGCAGCGTAGTAGGGAACAATGAGCAGTTCTTC; J: TRBJ2-1; V: TRBV9; D: -; size: few
CDR3: CASSFSQGSYEQYF; DNA: TGTGCCAGCAGCTTCAGTCAGGGGTCTTACGAGCAGTACTTC; J: TRBJ2-7; V: TRBV7-9; D: -; size: -
CDR3: CASSLDRLAGGATQYF; DNA: TGTGCCAGCAGCTTAGATCGCCTAGCGGGGGGAGCTACGCAGTATTTT; J: TRBJ2-3; V: TRBV11-2; D: TRBD2; size: few
CDR3: CASSKDRESYTF; DNA: TGTGCCAGCAGCAAAGACAGGGAAAGCTACACCTTC; J: TRBJ1-2; V: TRBV11-2; D: TRBD1; size: -
CDR3: CASSRAGREEQYF; DNA: TGTGCCAGCAGCCGGGCAGGACGGGAAGAGCAGTACTTC; J: TRBJ2-7; V: TRBV3-1; D: -; size: many
CDR3: CASSYPVETSGSRYTQYF; DNA: TGTGCCAGCAGTTACCCCGTCGAGACTAGCGGGAGCCGTTATACGCAGTATTTT; J: TRBJ2-3; V: TRBV6-2/TRBV6-3; D: TRBD2; size: -
CDR3: CASSAQGSSYEQYF; DNA: TGTGCCAGCAGTGCACAGGGTAGTTCCTACGAGCAGTACTTC; J: TRBJ2-7; V: TRBV6-1; D: -; size: many
CDR3: CASSPFGSRNTIYF; DNA: TGTGCCAGCAGCCCCTTCGGGAGCAGAAACACCATATATTTT; J: TRBJ1-3; V: TRBV7-2; D: -; size: few
CDR3: CASRKSSTDTQYF; DNA: TGTGCCAGCCGAAAATCTAGCACAGATACGCAGTATTTT; J: TRBJ2-3; V: TRBV6-2/TRBV6-3; D: -; size: few
CDR3: CASSQVGGGETQYF; DNA: TGCGCCAGCAGCCAAGTCGGGGGGGGCGAGACCCAGTACTTC; J: TRBJ2-5; V: TRBV4-1; D: TRBD2; size: few
CDR3: CASSPRPGVSGANVLTF; DNA: TGTGCCAGCAGCCCACGGCCTGGGGTTTCTGGGGCCAACGTCCTGACTTTC; J: TRBJ2-6; V: TRBV14; D: -; size: few
CDR3: CASSGGWADLTQYF; DNA: TGTGCCAGCAGTGGTGGTTGGGCAGACCTTACGCAGTATTTT; J: TRBJ2-3; V: TRBV28; D: -; size: few
CDR3: CSARDRSRAQETQYF; DNA: TGCAGTGCTAGAGATCGGTCCAGGGCGCAAGAGACCCAGTACTTC; J: TRBJ2-5; V: TRBV20-1; D: -; size: -
CDR3: CASSIERGYNSPLHF; DNA: TGTGCCAGTAGTATAGAGCGCGGGTATAATTCACCCCTCCACTTT; J: TRBJ1-6; V: TRBV19; D: -; size: few
CDR3: CASSFSGGGNTGELFF; DNA: TGCGCCAGCAGCTTTTCGGGCGGGGGAAATACCGGGGAGCTGTTTTTT; J: TRBJ2-2; V: TRBV5-1; D: TRBD2; size: -